The T cell receptor (beta chain) described here comes from a study of T-cell reconstitution after alpha-beta-depleted transplantation in children (dated by TCRdb to 2016 to 2017). Regarding the complete study: Using TCR repertoire profiling, the study quantitatively followed how T-cell immune reconstitution unfolded in children after TCRalphabeta/CD19-depleted allogeneic hematopoietic cell transplantation. The paper as a whole reports these results and caveats: The frequencies of hyperexpanded clones fell over the following months, and after one year, T-cell counts and TCRbeta diversity were mostly attributed to newly produced T cells. The apparently early recovery of alphabetaT-cell counts about two months after transplant reportedly depended on only several hundred rapidly expanded clones that came from non-depleted graft cells. In some patients, the high TCRbeta diversity seen at day 60 was put down to recipient T cells and intrathymic progenitors that had survived conditioning.

Preparation of the library involved PCR. The sequencer listed for this sample is Illumina HiSeq 2500. TCR libraries were prepared with molecular barcoding, using unique molecular identifiers to normalize TCRbeta repertoire quantification. TCRdb's own reprocessing of the public reads used fastp at Q25 and MiXCR and kept productive beta chains. Every entry covers one CDR3 protein and lists the most common genes and DNA from its rows. For this sample there are about 160,000 distinct CDR3 sequences; roughly 10% appear just once. The ten top clones hold under 15% of the sample. As encoded in the germline V gene, CDR1 is WSHSY while CDR2 is SAAADI. V sheds 1 base and J sheds 8 bases, leaving 11 bases between their ends. The CDR3 runs 13 residues from the cysteine to the phenylalanine. The retained sequence is limited to the CDR3, 39 bases, with the frame set at the first base. The treatment or condition label corresponds to: allogeneic hematopoietic cell transplantation with graft depleted of TCRalphabeta T cells and CD19 B cells. The children who served as transplant recipients had been given grafts of TCRalphabeta/CD19-depleted allogeneic hematopoietic cells.

This clonotype was counted a few times. No cognate antigen has been identified for it. It has no much larger one-base neighbor in the sample; base qualities were not kept. This clonotype was sampled from a boy younger than 10 with acute myeloid leukemia, due to receive a stem cell transplant. The rearrangement combines TRBV10-2 with TRBJ1-2, and possibly TRBD1, on 5 matching bases. The source was PBMCs, collected before TCRalphabeta/CD19-depleted stem cell transplant. CDR3 protein: CASSEFSGLGYTF. The sequence in DNA is TGCGCCAGCAGTGAGTTCTCGGGGCTCGGCTACACCTTC.